This TCR beta chain was identified during a study of memory CD4+ T cells and cytomegalovirus serostatus (dated by TCRdb to about 2019). Context from the whole study: The 35 or so healthy Belgian adults in the cohort included 9 who were CMV seropositive and approximately 25 who were CMV seronegative. CD4+ memory TCRbeta repertoires of a Belgian cohort with known cytomegalovirus serostatus were sequenced in order to replicate a published TCR-based CMV serostatus classifier.

Genomic DNA was extracted from sorted cells with the Quick-DNA Microprep Kit. TCRbeta DNA was amplified with the immunoSEQ hsTCRbeta kit following the manufacturer's protocol. TCRbeta libraries were sequenced on an Illumina MiSeq instrument. The paper's data handling went like this. Once out-of-frame sequences had been removed, about 2,000,000 distinct TCRbeta sequences were left, which works out to an average of approximately 72,000 per individual. Two values were used to score each individual: the count of under 200 previously reported CMV-associated TCRbeta sequences and the total count of productive distinct TCRbeta sequences. A beta-binomial model was reimplemented in Python, and scikit-learn random forests with default parameters were trained on US cohort data. Classifier performance on the Belgian cohort was summarized as median AUC with percentile confidence intervals over 10,000 bootstrap iterations. Imported from immuneACCESS, the table was reduced by TCRdb to in-frame sequences with V and J called. These copies leave out some clones; in studies compared against another copy, an unresolved V gene accounts for under half, and the cause of the remainder is not known. V and J calls and clone size are given by that table; D and trimming were obtained from the DNA. The sample table records about 82,000 clones; around 80% of these occur just once. Around 0.78% of the sample goes to the ten largest clones.

The CDR3 measures 14 amino acids from cysteine to phenylalanine. The retained sequence is limited to the CDR3, 42 bases, with the frame set at the first base. From the germline V gene, CDR1 is MNHEY and CDR2 is SVGAGI. V is pared back by 3 bases and J by 0 bases, with 8 bases lying between the germline termini. Note on this clone: The clone's antigen remains unknown. The record has no base qualities; no much larger clone is one base away.

Single viable CD3+CD4+CD8-CD45RO+ cells were sorted as memory CD4+ T cells on a FACSAria II. To determine CMV serostatus, a Roche Elecsys assay was used that detects serum IgG against CMV pp150, pp28, p38 and p52. Once the samples were thawed, total CD4+ T cells were enriched through positive selection using CD4 magnetic microbeads. Samples originated from another study that specifically interrogated the CD4+ T cell memory repertoire. Following standard operating procedures, peripheral blood mononuclear cells were isolated and cryopreserved, while serum was kept at -80 degrees C. The staining used CD3-PerCP (BW264/56), CD4-APC (RPA-T4), CD45RO-PE (UCHT1) and CD8-Pacific Orange (3B5) antibodies, and Sytox blue was used to exclude non-viable cells. The research as a whole found: For CMV serostatus prediction, a median bootstrapped AUC of about 0.95 was reached with the original framework, and a median bootstrapped AUC of 0.91 was reached with a US-trained random forest. On the Belgian cohort, the classifier built on the original framework reached a median bootstrapped AUC of about 0.95, with a 95% CI of 0.76-1.00. The results were interpreted as suggesting that the CMV-associated TCR signature is largely present in the CD4+ memory repertoire. Only CD4+CD45RO+ memory cells were sequenced, in contrast to the original study, in which naive and memory CD4+ and CD8+ populations were covered. Among the 150 to 200 previously reported CMV-associated TCRbeta sequences, some 62 showed up in the CD4+ memory repertoires, with each one found in between one and five individuals.

Source material: memory CD4+ T cells from blood. The rearrangement joined TRBV6-5 to TRBJ1-1; no D gene can be assigned with confidence. This clonotype was sampled from an adult in good health and CMV-seronegative. The DNA reads TGTGCCAGCAGTTATGCGGTACTGAACACTGAAGCTTTCTTT. The translation is CASSYAVLNTEAFF.